What follows are 8 T cell receptor beta chains derived from one specimen sequenced in a study of shared clonotypes between healthy human individuals. Repertoires were generated with immunoSEQ multiplex PCR, while TCRdb's copy carries only in-frame clones and drops some. The data show about 1.4 million clones, roughly 96% seen once. Material for sequencing was naive CD4+ T cells sorted from blood. The subset: CD45RA+ positively selected. Every receptor here comes from a man aged 25 to 40 in good health.

V is TRBV5-4 and J is TRBJ2-2; 10 nucleotides line up with TRBD1. Per the germline V gene, CDR1 is SGHNT and CDR2 is YYREEE (reference sequence). The CDR3 contains 15 residues. Trimming took 0 bases from V and 5 from J; bases not matched to a gene: 1. Here the CDR3 DNA reads TGTGCCAGCAGCTTGGCGGGACAGGGGACCGGGGAGCTGTTTTTT. It translates to CASSLAGQGTGELFF.

This chain joins TRBV5-1 and TRBJ1-4, with 9 bases matching TRBD1. V lost 6 bases to trimming and J lost 7 bases; unmatched junction nucleotides: 7. Looked up from germline, CDR1 is SGHRS and CDR2 is YFSETQ. The CDR3 totals 14 residues. CDR3 in amino acids: CASTPGQGGEKLFF. In DNA, the CDR3 is TGCGCCAGCACCCCGGGACAGGGCGGTGAAAAACTGTTTTTT.

The chain uses TRBV5-5 and TRBJ2-5; D could derive from TRBD1 or TRBD2 (5 bases each). The CDR3 spans 13 residues. Germline CDR1 SGHKS, CDR2 YYEKEE (reference sequence). V lost 2 bases to trimming and J lost 5 bases, with 10 bases between them. The CDR3 DNA reads TGTGCCAGCAGCTTAGAGGGGCGGGAGACCCAGTACTTC. The encoded protein is CASSLEGRETQYF.

The rearrangement uses TRBV10-3 and TRBJ2-7; D may correspond to TRBD1 or TRBD2 (5 bases each). V gave up 4 bases and J gave up 0 bases, with 7 bases separating them. Germline values: CDR1 ENHRY, CDR2 SYGVKD. CDR3 length: 13 residues. CDR3 in DNA: TGTGCCATCAGTGGGGACGGCTCCTACGAGCAGTACTTC. Translated, it gives CAISGDGSYEQYF.

The rearrangement uses TRBV5-4 and TRBJ1-1, with D maybe TRBD1 (6 bases). The length of the CDR3 is 14 residues. Trimming left V 4 bases short and J 5 bases short, with 15 bases between. Germline-derived CDR1 and CDR2 are SGHNT and YYREEE (reference sequence). The chain's CDR3 is CASSTEQGRTEAFF. Here the CDR3 DNA reads TGTGCCAGCAGCACCGAACAGGGTAGGACTGAAGCTTTCTTT.

As concerns this clone: Other nucleotide sequences in the sample specify the same CDR3. The chain joins TRBV2 to TRBJ2-7; D not resolved. V dropped 6 bases and J dropped 4 bases, with 4 bases sitting between them. This CDR3 region has 10 residues. The germline CDR1 and CDR2 sequences are SNHLY and FYNNEI. The CDR3 loop reads CASSTYEQYF. CDR3 coding DNA: TGTGCCAGCAGCACTTACGAGCAGTACTTC.

This chain uses TRBV11-2 with TRBJ2-1; D remains unclear. The CDR3 runs to 15 residues. V was shortened by 5 bases and J by 9 bases, with 20 bases between the two germline ends. Germline CDR1 and CDR2: SGHAT and FQNNGV. The DNA of the CDR3 is TGTGCCAGCAGCCCCGTAAGAAAGGGTGTGGGTGAGCAGTTCTTC. Translation: CASSPVRKGVGEQFF.

The chain couples TRBV6-6 to TRBJ2-3, with a weak D call TRBD2 (5 bases). Germline loops: CDR1 MNHNY, CDR2 SVGAGI (reference sequence). This CDR3 is 14 amino acids long. V was pared by 7 bases and J by 3 bases, with 14 bases between. CDR3 in DNA: TGTGCCAGCAAGTCGGGGTACAGTACAGATACGCAGTATTTT. As protein: CASKSGYSTDTQYF.